This TCR beta chain was retrieved from a study of coeliac disease (dated 2022 in TCRdb). With regard to the full study: Each coeliac patient fell into one of three classes: newly diagnosed active disease, refractory coeliac disease type I, or disease kept under control by a gluten-free diet. A patient counted as having refractory coeliac disease type I if there was no response to a gluten-free diet for over 12 months and the intraepithelial cells were immunophenotypically normal. Next-generation sequencing of rearranged TRB and TRG CDR3 regions was used on small intestinal lymphocyte fractions taken from coeliac and non-coeliac patients. The aim was to characterise TR repertoires of small intestinal T cells in active, refractory type I and gluten-free-diet-treated coeliac disease. Of the approximately 30 patients in the full study, about 22 had coeliac disease confirmed by serology and 8 were controls with non-small intestinal disorders. Samples from some 26 subjects were successfully TRB sequenced, and these included more than 20 paired samples of bulk unsorted intraepithelial and lamina propria cells. Results the study describes overall, beyond this receptor: Active coeliac intraepithelial and lamina propria samples had lower TRB and TRG repertoire clonality than controls, suggesting that diverse T cells were recruited. The separation of intraepithelial from lamina propria cells did not yield high-purity fractions, so cross-contamination between compartments was possible. The authors considered the approach unsuitable for unbiased detection of gliadin-specific T cells, which are scarce and rarely shared between patients. For the most part, TRB repertoires were private, with most amino acid sequences found in only one sample, and V-gene usage showed no significant difference across disease groups.

Library preparation used the immunoSEQ multiplex PCR assay. Using reverse primers that targeted J gene segments together with forward primers that targeted V gene segments, the TR loci were amplified in a multiplexed PCR. The amplified CDR3 regions were sequenced using the Illumina HiSeq System. The authors' pipeline ran thus. A nearest-neighbour algorithm merged closely related reads to remove PCR and sequencing errors and collapse data into unique sequences. Each repertoire was summarised by clonality and by T cell density, with T cell density defined as TR molecules per amount of genomic DNA input. CDR3 amino acid sequences present in at least 80% of unsorted samples were defined as public TRs, and these public TRs were then tested for differential abundance between coeliac and control samples. Kruskal-Wallis tests followed by Dunn post-tests were used to test for differences in clonality and density between disease groups. TCRdb obtained this table from immuneACCESS and retained in-frame rearrangements with V and J assigned. These tables miss some clones; where compared with another copy, unresolved V genes account for less than half of the shortfall, and the remainder is unexplained. That table is the source of V, J and clone size, and D and trimming were worked out from the DNA. Here the sample has over 8,000 clones; around three fifths occur a single time. The leading ten clones occupy roughly 9.8% of the sample.

Aliquots of approximately 490,000 cells were frozen in DMSO/FBS in liquid nitrogen, and one aliquot per fraction was used for sequencing. Endoscopy and small intestinal biopsy were performed in all 30 or so patients in the study. Intraepithelial cells were released by stirring biopsies for one hour at 37°C in RPMI containing EGTA, MgCl2 and 1% FBS. Genomic DNA was extracted from frozen unsorted cell fractions with the Qiagen DNeasy blood extraction kit. As for this clone: Its cognate antigen has yet to be identified. No base-level quality is on record; no much larger clone is a single base apart.

Sequencing was carried out using intraepithelial lymphocytes from the gut. Reading the label with the study, this specimen's cell subset or site is: intraepithelial cell (IEC) fraction of small intestinal biopsy. This TCR came from a woman aged 55-69 years with celiac disease.

The DNA sequence is as follows: TGTGCCAGCAGTTTCGACAGGAGGTACGAGCAGTACTTC. Translated, it reads CASSFDRRYEQYF. The chain links TRBV27 with TRBJ2-7; matching of 6 bases hints at TRBD1 as the D gene. CDR1 MNHEY and CDR2 SMNVEV were looked up in the germline V gene (reference sequence). The junction shows trimming of 3 bases on V and 4 bases on J, plus 10 bases between the germline ends. The CDR3 spans 13 residues, from the cysteine through the phenylalanine. The only DNA kept is the CDR3, 39 bases in frame from the first base.